This T cell receptor (beta chain) was profiled in a study of T cell responses to AZD1222 COVID-19 vaccine. Background on the study: Pooling of second doses given at about 4 or about 12 weeks was done.

CDR3 length equals 12 residues. The germline V gene encodes CDR1 KGHSH and CDR2 LQKENI. The V end was cut by 5 bases, the J end by 10 bases, with 9 bases between. Here immunoSEQ multiplex PCR was the method, and the copy in TCRdb shows in-frame clones only, minus some. The table shows over 65,000 clones, with 70% to 90% occurring only once. The chain carries TRBV18 and TRBJ1-6; D is unresolved. This clonotype was obtained from an adult in good health. The sequenced sample was peripheral blood, obtained on day 0 of AZD1222 vaccination. The CDR3 loop reads CASSSLGSPLHF. The CDR3 DNA reads TGTGCCAGCTCATCGTTAGGATCACCCCTCCACTTT.